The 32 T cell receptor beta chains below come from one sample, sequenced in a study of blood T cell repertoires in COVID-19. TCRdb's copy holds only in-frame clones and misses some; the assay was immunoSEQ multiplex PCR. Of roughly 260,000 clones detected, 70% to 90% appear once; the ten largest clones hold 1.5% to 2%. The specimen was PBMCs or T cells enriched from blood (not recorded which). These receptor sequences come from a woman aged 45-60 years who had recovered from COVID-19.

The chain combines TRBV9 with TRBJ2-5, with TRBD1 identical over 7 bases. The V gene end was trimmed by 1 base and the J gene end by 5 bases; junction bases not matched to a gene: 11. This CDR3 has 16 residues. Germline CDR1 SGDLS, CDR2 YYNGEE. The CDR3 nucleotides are TGTGCCAGCAGCGTATTTTCTTCGACAGGGTTGGAGACCCAGTACTTC. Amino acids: CASSVFSSTGLETQYF. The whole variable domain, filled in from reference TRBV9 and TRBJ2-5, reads DSGVTQTPKHLITATGQRVTLRCSPRSGDLSVYWYQQSLDQGLQFLIQYYNGEERAKGNILERFSAQQFPDLHSELNLSSLELGDSALYFCASSVFSSTGLETQYFGPGTRLLVL.

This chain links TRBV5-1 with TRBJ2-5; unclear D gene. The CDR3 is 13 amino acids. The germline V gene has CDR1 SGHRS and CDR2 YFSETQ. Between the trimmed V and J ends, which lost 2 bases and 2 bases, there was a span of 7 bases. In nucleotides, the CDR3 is TGCGCCAGCAGCTTAGTAGCTCAAGAGACCCAGTACTTC. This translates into CASSLVAQETQYF.

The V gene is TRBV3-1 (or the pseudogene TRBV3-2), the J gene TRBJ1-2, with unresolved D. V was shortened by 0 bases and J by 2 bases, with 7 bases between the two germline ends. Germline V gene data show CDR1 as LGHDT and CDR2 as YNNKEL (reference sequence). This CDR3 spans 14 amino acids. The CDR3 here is CASSQDYLNYGYTF. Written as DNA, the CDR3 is TGTGCCAGCAGCCAAGATTACCTAAACTATGGCTACACCTTC.

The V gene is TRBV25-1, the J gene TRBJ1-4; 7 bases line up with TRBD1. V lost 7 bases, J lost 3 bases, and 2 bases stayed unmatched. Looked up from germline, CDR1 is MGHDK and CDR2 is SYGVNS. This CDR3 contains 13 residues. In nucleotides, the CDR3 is TGTGCCAGCAAAGGGGGCCCTAATGAAAAACTGTTTTTT. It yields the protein CASKGGPNEKLFF.

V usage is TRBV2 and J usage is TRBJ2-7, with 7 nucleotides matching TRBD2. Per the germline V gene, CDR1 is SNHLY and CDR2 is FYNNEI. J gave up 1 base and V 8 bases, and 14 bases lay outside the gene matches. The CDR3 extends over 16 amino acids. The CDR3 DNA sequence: TGTGCCAGCTGGTCTGATTCTAGCGGACTTTCCTACGAGCAGTACTTC. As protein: CASWSDSSGLSYEQYF.

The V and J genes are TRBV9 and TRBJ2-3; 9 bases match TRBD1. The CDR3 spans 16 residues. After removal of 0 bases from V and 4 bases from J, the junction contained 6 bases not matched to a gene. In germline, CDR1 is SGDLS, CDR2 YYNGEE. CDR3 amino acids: CASSVDGQGQSDTQYF. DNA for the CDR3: TGTGCCAGCAGCGTAGACGGACAGGGGCAATCAGATACGCAGTATTTT.

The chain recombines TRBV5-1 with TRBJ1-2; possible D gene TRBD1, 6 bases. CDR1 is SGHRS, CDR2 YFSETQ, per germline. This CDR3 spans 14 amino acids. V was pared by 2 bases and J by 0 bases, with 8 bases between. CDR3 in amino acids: CASSFGGSNYGYTF. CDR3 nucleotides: TGCGCCAGCAGCTTTGGGGGCTCTAACTATGGCTACACCTTC.

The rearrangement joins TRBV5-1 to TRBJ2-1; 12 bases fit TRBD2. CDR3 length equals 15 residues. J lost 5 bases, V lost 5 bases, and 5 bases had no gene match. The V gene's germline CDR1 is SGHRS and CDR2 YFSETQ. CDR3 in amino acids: CASSPLAGGNNEQFF. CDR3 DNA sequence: TGCGCCAGCAGTCCACTAGCGGGAGGCAACAATGAGCAGTTCTTC.

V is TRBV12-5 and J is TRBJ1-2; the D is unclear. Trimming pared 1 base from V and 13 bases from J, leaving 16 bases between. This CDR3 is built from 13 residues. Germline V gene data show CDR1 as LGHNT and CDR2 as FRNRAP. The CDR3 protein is CASGLGSPRLSTF. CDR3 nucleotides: TGTGCTAGTGGTTTGGGCAGCCCTAGGCTCTCCACCTTC.

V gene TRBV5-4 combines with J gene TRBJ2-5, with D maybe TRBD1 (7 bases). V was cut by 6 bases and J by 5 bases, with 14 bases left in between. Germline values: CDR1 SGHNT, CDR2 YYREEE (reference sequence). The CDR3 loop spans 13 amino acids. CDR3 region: CASKAPGGETQYF. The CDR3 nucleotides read TGTGCCAGCAAAGCGCCAGGGGGGGAGACCCAGTACTTC. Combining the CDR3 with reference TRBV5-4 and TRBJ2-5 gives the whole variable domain ETGVTQSPTHLIKTRGQQVTLRCSSQSGHNTVSWYQQALGQGPQFIFQYYREEENGRGNFPPRFSGLQFPNYSSELNVNALELDDSALYLCASKAPGGETQYFGPGTRLLVL.

This CDR3 reads CASSLVPSAYNEQFF. The CDR3 DNA reads as TGTGCCAGCAGCTTGGTACCTAGCGCCTACAATGAGCAGTTCTTC. The rearrangement joins TRBV5-6 to TRBJ2-1, with D perhaps TRBD2 (6 bases). Per the germline V gene, CDR1 is SGHDT and CDR2 is YYEEEE. This CDR3 comprises 15 residues. Trimming took 0 bases from V and 2 from J, leaving 9 bases between them.

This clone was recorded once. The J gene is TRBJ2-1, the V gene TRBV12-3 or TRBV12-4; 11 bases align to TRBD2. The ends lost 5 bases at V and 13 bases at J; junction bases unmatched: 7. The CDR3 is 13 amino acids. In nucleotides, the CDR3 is TGTGCCAGCAGTCTACTAGCGGGAGAAGTCCAGTTCTTC. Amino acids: CASSLLAGEVQFF.

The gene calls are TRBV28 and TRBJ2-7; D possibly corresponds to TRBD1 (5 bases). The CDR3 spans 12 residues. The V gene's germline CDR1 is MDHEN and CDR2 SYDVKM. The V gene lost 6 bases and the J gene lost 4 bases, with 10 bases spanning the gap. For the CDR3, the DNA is TGTGCCAGCAGAAGGGGAATTTACGAGCAGTACTTC. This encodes CASRRGIYEQYF.

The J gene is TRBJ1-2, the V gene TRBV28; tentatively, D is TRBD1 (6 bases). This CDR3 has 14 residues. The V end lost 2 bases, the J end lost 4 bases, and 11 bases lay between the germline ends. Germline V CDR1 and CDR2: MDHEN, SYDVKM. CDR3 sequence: CASSLTGMPYGYTF. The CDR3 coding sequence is TGTGCCAGCAGTTTAACAGGGATGCCCTATGGCTACACCTTC.

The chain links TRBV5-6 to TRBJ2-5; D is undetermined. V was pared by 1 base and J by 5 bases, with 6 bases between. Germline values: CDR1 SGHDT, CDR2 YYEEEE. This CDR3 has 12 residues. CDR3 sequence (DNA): TGTGCCAGCAGCTTGCTAGACGAGACCCAGTACTTC. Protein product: CASSLLDETQYF.

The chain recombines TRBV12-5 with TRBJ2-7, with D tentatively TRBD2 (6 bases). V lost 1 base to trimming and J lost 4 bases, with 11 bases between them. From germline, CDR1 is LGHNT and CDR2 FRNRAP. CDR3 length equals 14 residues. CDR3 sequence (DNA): TGTGCTAGTGGTTTGGACGGGAGACGGTACGAGCAGTACTTC. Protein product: CASGLDGRRYEQYF.

The CDR3 spells CASRVTVITEAFF. In DNA form, the CDR3 reads TGTGCCAGCAGGGTGACAGTGATCACTGAAGCTTTCTTT. The chain has TRBV2 and TRBJ1-1; D possibly corresponds to TRBD1 (5 bases). The V gene lost 6 bases and the J gene lost 4 bases, with 12 bases spanning the gap. Germline CDR1 reads SNHLY; CDR2 reads FYNNEI. This CDR3 comprises 13 residues.

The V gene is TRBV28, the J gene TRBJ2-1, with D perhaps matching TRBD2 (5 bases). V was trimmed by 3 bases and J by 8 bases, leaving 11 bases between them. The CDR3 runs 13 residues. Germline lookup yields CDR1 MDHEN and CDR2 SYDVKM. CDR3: CASSLFEGDEQFF. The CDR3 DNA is TGTGCCAGCAGTTTGTTTGAGGGCGATGAGCAGTTCTTC.

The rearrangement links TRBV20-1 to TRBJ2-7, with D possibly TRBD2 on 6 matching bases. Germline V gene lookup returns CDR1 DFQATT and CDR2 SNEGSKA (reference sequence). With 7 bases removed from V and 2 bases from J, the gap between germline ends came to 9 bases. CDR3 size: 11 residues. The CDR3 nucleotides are TGCAGTGGCAGGACTACCTACGAGCAGTACTTC. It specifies CSGRTTYEQYF.

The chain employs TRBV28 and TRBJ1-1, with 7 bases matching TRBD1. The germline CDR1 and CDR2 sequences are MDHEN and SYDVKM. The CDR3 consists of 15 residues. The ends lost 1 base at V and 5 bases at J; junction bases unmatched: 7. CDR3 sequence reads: CASSLFGGGRTEAFF. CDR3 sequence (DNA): TGTGCCAGCAGTTTATTTGGAGGGGGCAGAACTGAAGCTTTCTTT.

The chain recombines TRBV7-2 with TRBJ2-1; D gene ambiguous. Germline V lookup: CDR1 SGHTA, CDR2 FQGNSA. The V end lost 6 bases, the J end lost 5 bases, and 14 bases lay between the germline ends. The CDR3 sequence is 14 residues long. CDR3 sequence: CASSPAKQNNEQFF. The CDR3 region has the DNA TGTGCCAGCAGTCCGGCAAAACAGAACAATGAGCAGTTCTTC. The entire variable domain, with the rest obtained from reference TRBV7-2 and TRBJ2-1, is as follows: GAGVSQSPSNKVTEKGKDVELRCDPISGHTALYWYRQSLGQGLEFLIYFQGNSAPDKSGLPSDRFSAERTGGSVSTLTIQRTQQEDSAVYLCASSPAKQNNEQFFGPGTRLTVL.

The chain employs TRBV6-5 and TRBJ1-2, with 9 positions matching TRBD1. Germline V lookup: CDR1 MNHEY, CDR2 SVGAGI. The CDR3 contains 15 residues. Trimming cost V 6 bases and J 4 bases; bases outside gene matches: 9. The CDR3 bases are TGTGCCAGCAGCTGGACAGGGGAGGGATTCTATGGCTACACCTTC. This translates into CASSWTGEGFYGYTF.

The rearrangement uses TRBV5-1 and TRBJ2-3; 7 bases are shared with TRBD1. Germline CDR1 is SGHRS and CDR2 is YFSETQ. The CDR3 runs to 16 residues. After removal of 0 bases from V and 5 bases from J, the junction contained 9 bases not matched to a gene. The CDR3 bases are TGCGCCAGCAGCTTGGTTGGAAACAGGGGCGTAGATACGCAGTATTTT. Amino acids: CASSLVGNRGVDTQYF.

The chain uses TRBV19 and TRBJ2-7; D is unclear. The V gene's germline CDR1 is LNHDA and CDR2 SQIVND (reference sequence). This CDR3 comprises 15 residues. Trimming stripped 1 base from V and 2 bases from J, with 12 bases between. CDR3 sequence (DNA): TGTGCCAGTAGTATAGTTCGAGGTGTCGCCTACGAGCAGTACTTC. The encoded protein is CASSIVRGVAYEQYF.

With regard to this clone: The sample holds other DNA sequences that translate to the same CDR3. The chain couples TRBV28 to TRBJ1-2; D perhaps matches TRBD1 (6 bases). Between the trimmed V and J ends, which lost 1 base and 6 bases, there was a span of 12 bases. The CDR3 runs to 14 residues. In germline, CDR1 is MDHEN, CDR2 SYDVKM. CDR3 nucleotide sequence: TGTGCCAGCAGTTTATCGGGGGGGCGTAATGGCTACACCTTC. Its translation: CASSLSGGRNGYTF.

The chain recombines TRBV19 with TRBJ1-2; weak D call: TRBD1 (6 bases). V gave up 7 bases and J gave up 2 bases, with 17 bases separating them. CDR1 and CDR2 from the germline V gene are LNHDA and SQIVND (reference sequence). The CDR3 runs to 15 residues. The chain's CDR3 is CASNSLQGLNYGYTF. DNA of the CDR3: TGTGCCAGTAACTCCCTACAGGGCCTAAACTATGGCTACACCTTC.

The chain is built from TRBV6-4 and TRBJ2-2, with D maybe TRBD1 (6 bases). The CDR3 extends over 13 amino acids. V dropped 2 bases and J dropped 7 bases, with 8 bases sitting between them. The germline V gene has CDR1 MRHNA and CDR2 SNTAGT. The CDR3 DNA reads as TGTGCCAGCAGTGACCGCAGGGGCGGGGAGCTGTTTTTT. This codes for CASSDRRGGELFF.

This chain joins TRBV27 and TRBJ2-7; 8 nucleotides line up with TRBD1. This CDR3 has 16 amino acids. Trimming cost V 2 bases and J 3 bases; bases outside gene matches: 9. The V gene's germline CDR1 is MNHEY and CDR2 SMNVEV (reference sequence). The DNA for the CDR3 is TGTGCCAGCAGTTTAGCATATACCGGGACAGGCTACGAGCAGTACTTC. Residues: CASSLAYTGTGYEQYF.

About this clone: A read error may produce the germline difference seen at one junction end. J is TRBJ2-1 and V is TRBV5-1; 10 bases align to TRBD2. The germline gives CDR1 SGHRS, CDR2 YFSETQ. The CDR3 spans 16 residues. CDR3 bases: TGCGCCACCAGCCCTCAACTTAGCGGGGGGCCGAATGAGCAGTTCTTC. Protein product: CATSPQLSGGPNEQFF.

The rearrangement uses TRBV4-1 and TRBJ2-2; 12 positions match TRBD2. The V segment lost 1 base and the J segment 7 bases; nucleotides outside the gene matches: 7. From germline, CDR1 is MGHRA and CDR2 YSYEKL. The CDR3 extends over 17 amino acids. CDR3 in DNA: TGCGCCAGCAGCCAAGGCCTGACTAGCGGGAGCGTCGGGGAGCTGTTTTTT. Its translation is CASSQGLTSGSVGELFF.

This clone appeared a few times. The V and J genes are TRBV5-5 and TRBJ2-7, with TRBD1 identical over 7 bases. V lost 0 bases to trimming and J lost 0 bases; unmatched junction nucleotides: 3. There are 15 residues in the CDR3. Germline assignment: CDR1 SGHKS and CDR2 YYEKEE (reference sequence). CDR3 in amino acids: CASSLGQGLSYEQYF. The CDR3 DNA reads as TGTGCCAGCAGCTTGGGACAGGGCCTCTCCTACGAGCAGTACTTC.

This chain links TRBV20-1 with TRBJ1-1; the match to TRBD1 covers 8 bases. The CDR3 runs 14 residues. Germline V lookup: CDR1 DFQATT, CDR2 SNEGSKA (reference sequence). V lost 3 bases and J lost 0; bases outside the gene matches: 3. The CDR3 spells CSASRTGLNTEAFF. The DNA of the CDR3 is TGCAGTGCTAGTAGGACAGGGTTGAACACTGAAGCTTTCTTT.